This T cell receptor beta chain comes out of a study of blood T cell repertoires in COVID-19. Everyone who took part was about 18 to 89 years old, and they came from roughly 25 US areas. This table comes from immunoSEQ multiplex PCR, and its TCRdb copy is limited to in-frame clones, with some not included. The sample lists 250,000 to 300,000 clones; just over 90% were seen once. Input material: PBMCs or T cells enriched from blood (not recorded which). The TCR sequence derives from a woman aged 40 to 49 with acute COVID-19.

The DNA for the CDR3 is TGTGCCAGTAGATCTACCTCCTACGAGCAGTACTTC. It codes for CASRSTSYEQYF. The chain employs TRBV6-5 and TRBJ2-7; D not resolved. The CDR3 has 12 amino acids. From germline, CDR1 is MNHEY and CDR2 SVGAGI. Trimming pared 9 bases from V and 0 bases from J, leaving 9 bases between.